These 14 T cell receptor beta chains were sequenced from one sample in a study of prognosis after radiotherapy for stage I lung cancer. Researchers used two-round multiplex PCR to amplify TCR beta CDR3 starting from genomic DNA. Round-one PCR had primers specific to each TRBV and TRBJ gene. A single record per CDR3 protein comes from TCRdb applying MiXCR to the multiplex PCR reads. Among more than 13,000 distinct CDR3 sequences, roughly 30% were seen once, and the ten largest hold under 15%. Sequences were derived from PBMCs, sampled before or after stereotactic body radiation therapy (not recorded which). The receptors derive from a donor aged 50 or older with non-small cell lung cancer.

This clonotype appeared many times. The chain recombines TRBV9 with TRBJ2-2; 15 nucleotides align to TRBD2. The germline gives CDR1 SGDLS, CDR2 YYNGEE. Germline trimming cut 1 base from V and 7 bases from J; bases unmatched to any gene: 11. CDR3 length: 19 residues. The CDR3 sequence is CASSVTAGLAGGFLGELFF. In nucleotides, the CDR3 is TGTGCCAGCAGCGTAACGGCGGGACTAGCGGGAGGCTTTCTCGGGGAGCTGTTTTTT.

This clonotype was counted ten times or more. The chain carries TRBV29-1 and TRBJ2-7, with 10 positions matching TRBD2. CDR3 size: 13 residues. Germline V gene data show CDR1 as SQVTM and CDR2 as ANQGSEA. V shed 4 bases and J 3 bases; nucleotides not matched to a gene: 3. The CDR3 coding sequence is TGCAGCGTTGCTAGCGGGAGCTTCTACGAGCAGTACTTC. Translating it yields CSVASGSFYEQYF.

The chain has TRBV10-3 and TRBJ2-3, with 7 nucleotides matching TRBD2. Germline loops: CDR1 ENHRY, CDR2 SYGVKD. V lost 4 bases, J lost 6 bases, and 7 bases stayed unmatched. The CDR3 consists of 14 residues. The CDR3 DNA reads TGTGCCATCAGTGTGAGGCGGGGGTCCGATACGCAGTATTTT. Its protein is CAISVRRGSDTQYF.

This clonotype was detected a few times. A far larger clone is one base from this, pointing to a likely read error. The V call is TRBV6-4, the J call TRBJ2-6; maybe TRBD2 (5 bases). The CDR3 has 18 residues. Germline V gene sequence: CDR1 MRHNA, CDR2 SNTAGT. Trimming cost V 4 bases and J 0 bases, with 16 bases left between them. The DNA of the CDR3 is TGTGCCAGCAGTGCCCTCGGGGAGTCTTACTCTGGGGCCAACGTCCTGACTTTC. This encodes CASSALGESYSGANVLTF.

Regarding this clonotype: A far larger clone is off by one base, so a read error is likely. V is TRBV6-5 and J is TRBJ2-3; TRBD2 matches at 7 bases. J was trimmed by 7 bases and V by 6 bases; bases with no gene match: 13. The CDR3 runs 15 residues. Germline CDR1 is MNHEY and CDR2 is SVGAGI. DNA of the CDR3: TGTGCCAGCAGAGACCTAGCGGTAACACCTTATACGCAGTATTTT. As protein: CASRDLAVTPYTQYF.

In its sample, this clonotype was seen many times. The gene calls are TRBV19 and TRBJ2-5; 11 bases match TRBD1. CDR3 length: 15 amino acids. Germline loops: CDR1 LNHDA, CDR2 SQIVND (reference sequence). The V gene end was trimmed by 4 bases and the J gene end by 4 bases; junction bases not matched to a gene: 5. This CDR3 reads CASSTGTGGGETQYF. The CDR3 nucleotides are TGTGCCAGTAGTACCGGGACAGGGGGAGGAGAGACCCAGTACTTC.

Within the sample, this clonotype is medium-sized (0.01 to 0.1%). The junction and the germline gene differ at one end; a read error may be behind it. The rearrangement uses TRBV6-4 and TRBJ1-1; tentatively, D is TRBD1 (6 bases). Germline V CDR1 and CDR2: MRHNA, SNTAGT. The CDR3 covers 15 residues. CDR3 sequence: CASSYSTGGYTEAFF. The CDR3 nucleotides are TGTGCCAGCAGTTACTCGACCGGGGGCTACACTGAAGCTTTCTTT.

This clonotype is termed medium-sized. This chain connects TRBV5-5 to TRBJ2-2; perhaps TRBD1 as D (6 bases). The germline V and J ends were trimmed by 0 bases and 5 bases, with 11 bases remaining between them. The CDR3 runs to 15 residues. Looked up from germline, CDR1 is SGHKS and CDR2 is YYEKEE (reference sequence). CDR3 bases: TGTGCCAGCAGCTTGGGCAGGGGATGGACCGGGGAGCTGTTTTTT. Translation: CASSLGRGWTGELFF.

This chain joins TRBV5-1 and TRBJ2-7; 8 bases are a match to TRBD1. This CDR3 is 14 amino acids long. With V trimmed by 2 bases and J by 2 bases, 3 bases remained unmatched. The germline V gene encodes CDR1 SGHRS and CDR2 YFSETQ. CDR3 coding DNA: TGCGCCAGCAGCTTACGGACAGGGACCTACGAGCAGTACTTC. Translation: CASSLRTGTYEQYF.

As regards this clonotype: With a far larger clone one base away, a read error is the likely cause. The chain is built from TRBV11-2 and TRBJ2-1; no definite D call. Trimming took off 3 bases at V and 10 bases at J, with 10 bases between the two ends. The CDR3 has 12 residues. Germline V CDR1 and CDR2: SGHAT, FQNNGV. The CDR3 bases are TGTGCCAGCAGCTTTGGGATGGACGAGCAGTTCTTC. This encodes CASSFGMDEQFF. The full variable domain, completed using reference TRBV11-2 and TRBJ2-1, is EAGVAQSPRYKIIEKRQSVAFWCNPISGHATLYWYQQILGQGPKLLIQFQNNGVVDDSQLPKDRFSAERLKGVDSTLKIQPAKLEDSAVYLCASSFGMDEQFFGPGTRLTVL.

This clonotype has only a few counts. The rearrangement joins TRBV5-6 to TRBJ2-1; TRBD2 aligns across 11 bases. V was clipped by 2 bases and J by 4 bases; unmatched bases: 11. The length of the CDR3 is 18 residues. Germline V gene sequence: CDR1 SGHDT, CDR2 YYEEEE. CDR3 in amino acids: CASSFYLAGGPRYNEQFF. DNA of the CDR3: TGTGCCAGCAGCTTTTATCTAGCGGGAGGTCCTCGTTACAATGAGCAGTTCTTC.

Ten or more counts support this clonotype. The rearrangement uses TRBV5-5 and TRBJ2-5; tentatively, D is TRBD2 (6 bases). CDR1 and CDR2 from the germline V gene are SGHKS and YYEKEE (reference sequence). The CDR3 length is 15 residues. The ends were cut back, 1 base at V and 2 bases at J, with 12 bases in the middle. CDR3 sequence reads: CASSLSVGLQETQYF. CDR3 nucleotide sequence: TGTGCCAGCAGCTTGTCGGTCGGACTACAAGAGACCCAGTACTTC.

Comment on this clonotype: One base separates it from a far larger clone, so it is likely a read error. The chain is built from TRBV6-9 and TRBJ2-3, with D possibly being TRBD1 (5 bases). With 5 bases removed from V and 2 bases from J, the gap between germline ends came to 17 bases. Looked up from germline, CDR1 is MNHGY and CDR2 is SVAAGI. The CDR3 length is 16 residues. CDR3 bases: TGTGCCAGCAGTAAAGAATGGTACAGGTTCACAGATACGCAGTATTTT. It is translated as CASSKEWYRFTDTQYF.

The chain joins TRBV5-6 to TRBJ1-6, with 9 bases identical to TRBD1. The CDR3 consists of 15 residues. Germline-derived CDR1 and CDR2 are SGHDT and YYEEEE. The junction had 7 bases not matched to a gene; V was cut back by 3 bases and J by 9 bases. This CDR3 reads CASSYGTGPFSPLHF. The CDR3 DNA is TGTGCCAGCAGCTACGGGACAGGGCCGTTTTCACCCCTCCACTTT.